Below, one TCR beta chain is given with its context. Its antigen is unidentified. Sequencing was performed with immunoSEQ multiplex PCR; in TCRdb, only in-frame clones are kept and a portion is missing. The table has approximately 160,000 clones, around four fifths seen once. The data were obtained in a study of PD-1 blockade in classical Hodgkin lymphoma. CDR1 and CDR2 (germline): MNHEY, SVGAGI. With 3 bases removed from V and 9 bases from J, the gap between germline ends came to 6 bases. The length of the CDR3 is 12 residues. Findings of the study overall: Reasons behind the repertoire differences stay unclear, perhaps disease activity or earlier therapy.

Each and every patient relapsed after autologous stem cell transplantation, and patients got differing brentuximab vedotin exposure. The chain has TRBV6-5 and TRBJ1-6; D not certain. Sequenced here: peripheral blood mononuclear cells (PBMCs), sampled before the second cycle of nivolumab. This clonotype was obtained from a human donor with classical Hodgkin lymphoma. DNA of the CDR3: TGTGCCAGCAGTTATATTAGTTCACCCCTCCACTTT. Its translation is CASSYISSPLHF.